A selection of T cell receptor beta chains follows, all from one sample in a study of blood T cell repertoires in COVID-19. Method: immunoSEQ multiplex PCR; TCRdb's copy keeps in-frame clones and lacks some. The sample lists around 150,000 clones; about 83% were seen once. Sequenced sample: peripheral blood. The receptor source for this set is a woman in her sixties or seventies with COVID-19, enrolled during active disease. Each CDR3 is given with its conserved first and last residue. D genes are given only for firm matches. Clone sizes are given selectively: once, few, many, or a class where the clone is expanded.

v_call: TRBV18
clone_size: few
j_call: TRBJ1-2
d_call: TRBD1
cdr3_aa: CASSPDRDYGYTF
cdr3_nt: TGTGCCAGCTCACCCGACAGGGATTATGGCTACACCTTC

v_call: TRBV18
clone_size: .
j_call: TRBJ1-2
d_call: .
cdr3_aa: CASSPETGTYYGYTF
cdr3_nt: TGTGCCAGCTCACCAGAAACAGGAACTTACTATGGCTACACCTTC

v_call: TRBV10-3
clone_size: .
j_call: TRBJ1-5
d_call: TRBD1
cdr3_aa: CAISEKGASNQPQHF
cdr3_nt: TGTGCCATCAGTGAGAAGGGGGCGAGCAATCAGCCCCAGCATTTT

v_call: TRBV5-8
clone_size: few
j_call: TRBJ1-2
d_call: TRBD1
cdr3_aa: CASSLGTASYGYTF
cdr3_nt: TGTGCCAGCAGCTTAGGGACAGCCTCCTATGGCTACACCTTC

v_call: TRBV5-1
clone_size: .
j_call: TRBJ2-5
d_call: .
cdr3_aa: CASSLFGETQYF
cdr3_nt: TGCGCCAGCAGCTTGTTCGGAGAGACCCAGTACTTC

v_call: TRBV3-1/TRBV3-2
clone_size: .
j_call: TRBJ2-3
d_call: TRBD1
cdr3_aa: CASSSRDRGTDTQYF
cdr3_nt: TGTGCCAGCAGCTCCCGGGACAGGGGCACAGATACGCAGTATTTT

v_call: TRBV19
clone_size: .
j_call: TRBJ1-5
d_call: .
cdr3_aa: CASSPPRTRGNQPQHF
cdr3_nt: TGTGCCAGTAGTCCACCGAGGACGAGGGGCAATCAGCCCCAGCATTTT

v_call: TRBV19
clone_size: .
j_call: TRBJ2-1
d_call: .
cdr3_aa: CASSLAGGPTYNEQFF
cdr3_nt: TGTGCCAGTAGTCTGGCAGGGGGGCCGACCTACAATGAGCAGTTCTTC

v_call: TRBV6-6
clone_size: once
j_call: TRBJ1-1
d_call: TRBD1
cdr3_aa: CASSWTGETEAFF
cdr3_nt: TGTGCCAGCAGTTGGACAGGGGAGACTGAAGCTTTCTTT

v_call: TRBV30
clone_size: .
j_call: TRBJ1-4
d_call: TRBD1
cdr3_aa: CAWSSSGTGKEEKLFF
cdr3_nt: TGTGCCTGGAGTAGTTCCGGGACAGGGAAGGAGGAAAAACTGTTTTTT

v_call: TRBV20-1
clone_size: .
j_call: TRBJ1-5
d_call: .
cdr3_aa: CSASSQGGQPQHF
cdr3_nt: TGCAGTGCTAGTAGTCAGGGTGGTCAGCCCCAGCATTTT

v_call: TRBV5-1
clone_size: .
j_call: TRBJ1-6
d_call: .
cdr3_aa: CASSLVGENSPLHF
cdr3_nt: TGCGCCAGCAGCTTGGTCGGGGAGAATTCACCCCTCCACTTT

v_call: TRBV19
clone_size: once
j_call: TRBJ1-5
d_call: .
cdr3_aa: CASSMTAWASNQPQHF
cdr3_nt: TGTGCCAGTAGTATGACGGCTTGGGCCTCCAATCAGCCCCAGCATTTT

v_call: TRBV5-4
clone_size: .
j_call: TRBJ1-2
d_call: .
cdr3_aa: CASSVGGGDRWNGYTF
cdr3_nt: TGTGCCAGCAGCGTGGGGGGGGGCGATCGATGGAATGGCTACACCTTC

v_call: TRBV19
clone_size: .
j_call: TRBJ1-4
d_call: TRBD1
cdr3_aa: CASSPTGSREKLFF
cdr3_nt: TGTGCCAGTAGTCCGACAGGGTCCCGAGAAAAACTGTTTTTT

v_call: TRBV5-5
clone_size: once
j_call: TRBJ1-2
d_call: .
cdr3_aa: CASSFRYDYGYTF
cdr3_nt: TGTGCCAGCAGCTTCAGGTACGACTATGGCTACACCTTC

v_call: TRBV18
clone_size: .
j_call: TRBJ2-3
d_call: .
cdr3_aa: CASSPLAAGPDTQYF
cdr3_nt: TGTGCCAGCTCACCACTAGCGGCGGGGCCAGATACGCAGTATTTT

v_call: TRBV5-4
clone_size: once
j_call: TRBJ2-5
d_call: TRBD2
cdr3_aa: CASSLTVAGAETQYF
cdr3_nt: TGTGCCAGCAGCTTGACCGTAGCGGGGGCGGAGACCCAGTACTTC

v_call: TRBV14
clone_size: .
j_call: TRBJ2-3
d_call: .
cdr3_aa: CASSQGAGARGTDTQYF
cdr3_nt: TGTGCCAGCAGCCAGGGGGCCGGGGCTCGAGGCACAGATACGCAGTATTTT

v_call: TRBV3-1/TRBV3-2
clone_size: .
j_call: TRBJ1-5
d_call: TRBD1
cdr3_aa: CASSEATGSNQPQHF
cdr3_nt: TGTGCCAGCAGCGAAGCGACAGGGAGCAATCAGCCCCAGCATTTT

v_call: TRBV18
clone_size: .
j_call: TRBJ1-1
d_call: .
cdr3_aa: CASSPPVGVNTEAFF
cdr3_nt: TGTGCCAGCTCACCACCGGTAGGAGTGAACACTGAAGCTTTCTTT

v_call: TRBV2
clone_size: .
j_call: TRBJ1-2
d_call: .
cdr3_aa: CASSKGQSSGYTF
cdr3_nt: TGTGCCAGCAGTAAGGGACAATCCTCCGGCTACACCTTC

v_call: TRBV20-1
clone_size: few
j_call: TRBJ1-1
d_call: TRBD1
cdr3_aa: CSASRDRGFGAIDTEAFF
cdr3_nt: TGCAGTGCTAGTAGGGACAGGGGCTTTGGTGCAATCGACACTGAAGCTTTCTTT

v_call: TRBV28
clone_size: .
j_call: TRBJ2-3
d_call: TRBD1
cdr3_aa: CASSLATGTGVGSMTQYF
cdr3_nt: TGTGCCAGCAGTTTGGCGACCGGGACAGGGGTTGGAAGTATGACGCAGTATTTT